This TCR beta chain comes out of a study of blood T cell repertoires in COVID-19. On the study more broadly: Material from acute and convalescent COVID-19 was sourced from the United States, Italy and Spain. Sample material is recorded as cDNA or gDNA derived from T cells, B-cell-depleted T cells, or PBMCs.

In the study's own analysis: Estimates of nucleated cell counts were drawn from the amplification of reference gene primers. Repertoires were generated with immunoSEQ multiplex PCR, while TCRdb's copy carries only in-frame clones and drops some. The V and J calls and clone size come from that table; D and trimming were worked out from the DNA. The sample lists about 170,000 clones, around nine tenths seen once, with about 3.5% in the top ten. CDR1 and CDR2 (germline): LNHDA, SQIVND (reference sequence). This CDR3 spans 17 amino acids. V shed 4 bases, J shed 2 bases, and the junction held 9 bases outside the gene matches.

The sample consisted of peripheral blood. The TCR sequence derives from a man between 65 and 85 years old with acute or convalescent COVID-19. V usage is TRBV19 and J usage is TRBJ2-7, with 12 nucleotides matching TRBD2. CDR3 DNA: TGTGCCAGTAGTAGCCTGAGGACTAGCGGGGATACCTACGAGCAGTACTTC. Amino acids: CASSSLRTSGDTYEQYF.